This passage covers 25 T cell receptor beta chains from one sample sequenced in a study of CD8 T cells in Susac syndrome. RNA in amounts of about 0.5 to 1 ug was reverse transcribed with random hexamers. TCRdb re-called the immunoSEQ multiplex PCR reads through MiXCR, storing one row per CDR3 protein. The data show about 300,000 distinct CDR3 sequences, with about 89% seen just once and approximately 0.18% held by the top ten. The material sequenced was CD8+ T cells from PBMCs. The receptor source for this set is a human donor with multiple sclerosis.

The gene calls are TRBV2 and TRBJ2-6; 7 positions agree with TRBD1. The V and J ends lost 3 bases and 2 bases, in that order; junction bases with no gene match: 7. Germline V lookup: CDR1 SNHLY, CDR2 FYNNEI. CDR3 length: 17 amino acids. CDR3 coding DNA: TGTGCCAGCAGTGAGATAGGGGGCTTGGCTGGGGCCAACGTCCTGACTTTC. Translation: CASSEIGGLAGANVLTF.

This chain joins TRBV7-9 and TRBJ1-5; D not resolved. Germline V lookup: CDR1 SEHNR, CDR2 FQNEAQ (reference sequence). V lost 4 bases and J lost 2, with 12 bases in between. This CDR3 region has 15 residues. In DNA, the CDR3 is TGTGCCAGCAGCTCCGACCTCGGGGGCAATCAGCCCCAGCATTTT. This translates into CASSSDLGGNQPQHF.

J is TRBJ2-5 and V is TRBV6-6, with a weak D call TRBD2 (5 bases). CDR3 length: 14 amino acids. V lost 1 base to trimming and J lost 2 bases, with 8 bases between them. From germline, CDR1 is MNHNY and CDR2 SVGAGI (reference sequence). The CDR3, as DNA: TGTGCCAGCAGTTACTGGACTCTGCAAGAGACCCAGTACTTC. This codes for CASSYWTLQETQYF.

The rearrangement joins TRBV19 to TRBJ2-1; 7 bases align to TRBD2. V was pared by 6 bases and J by 4 bases, with 9 bases of the junction left unmatched. Germline CDR1 LNHDA, CDR2 SQIVND (reference sequence). This CDR3 has 15 amino acids. The CDR3 nucleotides read TGTGCCAGTAGCCCGGGACTACGAACTTACAATGAGCAGTTCTTC. Amino acid sequence: CASSPGLRTYNEQFF.

The chain employs TRBV27 and TRBJ2-3; 8 bases agree with TRBD2. V shed 3 bases and J 2 bases; nucleotides not matched to a gene: 4. The CDR3 length is 15 residues. Germline V gene lookup returns CDR1 MNHEY and CDR2 SMNVEV (reference sequence). In nucleotides, the CDR3 is TGTGCCAGCAGTTTTGTAGCGGGAAACACAGATACGCAGTATTTT. This codes for CASSFVAGNTDTQYF.

This chain uses TRBV7-9 with TRBJ2-7; tentatively, D is TRBD1 (5 bases). CDR1 SEHNR and CDR2 FQNEAQ come from the germline V gene (reference sequence). CDR3 length: 14 residues. V lost 1 base and J 3 bases, leaving 10 bases between the germline ends. The DNA for the CDR3 is TGTGCCAGCAGCTTAGGGGGCAGAGGCTACGAGCAGTACTTC. Protein: CASSLGGRGYEQYF.

This clonotype was recorded a few times. The J gene is TRBJ1-1, the V gene TRBV11-2, with D unresolved. Germline loops: CDR1 SGHAT, CDR2 FQNNGV. Trimming stripped 6 bases from V and 3 bases from J, with 14 bases between. This CDR3 contains 14 residues. DNA of the CDR3: TGTGCCAGCAGGCTGTGGGTGCTTGACACTGAAGCTTTCTTT. Protein sequence: CASRLWVLDTEAFF.

The chain carries TRBV7-9 and TRBJ1-3; a weak D match, TRBD1 (5 bases). Germline V gene lookup returns CDR1 SEHNR and CDR2 FQNEAQ (reference sequence). The V end lost 4 bases, the J end lost 0 bases, and 13 bases lay between the germline ends. The CDR3 loop spans 16 amino acids. CDR3 bases: TGTGCCAGCAGCTCTGGGCGGGGCCGCTCTGGAAACACCATATATTTT. Amino acids: CASSSGRGRSGNTIYF.

The chain uses TRBV27 and TRBJ2-3; 8 positions match TRBD1. The CDR3 is 17 amino acids. Germline lookup yields CDR1 MNHEY and CDR2 SMNVEV (reference sequence). V shed 5 bases, J shed 6 bases, and the junction held 16 bases outside the gene matches. CDR3 sequence: CASSILSGTGTSDTQYF. The CDR3, as DNA: TGTGCCAGCAGTATCCTCTCCGGGACAGGCACCTCGGATACGCAGTATTTT.

This clonotype was detected once. This chain uses TRBV6-2 or TRBV6-3 with TRBJ2-7; the D gene is possibly TRBD2 (5 bases). Trimming shortened V by 6 bases and J by 4 bases, and 19 bases separated the two germline ends. Germline assignment: CDR1 MNHEY and CDR2 SVGEGT. There are 15 residues in the CDR3. The CDR3 spells CASRGSRDVMYEQYF. CDR3 nucleotides: TGTGCCAGCAGAGGAAGTCGGGATGTCATGTACGAGCAGTACTTC.

The CDR3 sequence: CASSPLEGVYNEQFF. CDR3 nucleotides: TGTGCCAGCTCACCCCTTGAGGGGGTGTACAATGAGCAGTTCTTC. The gene calls are TRBV18 and TRBJ2-1; D is possibly TRBD1 (6 bases). The CDR3 has 15 amino acids. CDR1 and CDR2 (germline): KGHSH, LQKENI. Between the trimmed V and J ends, which lost 3 bases and 4 bases, there was a span of 13 bases.

The chain combines TRBV30 with TRBJ2-3; TRBD2 agrees at 11 bases. The CDR3 runs 17 residues. CDR1 and CDR2 from the germline V gene are GTSNPN and SVGIG (reference sequence). J was trimmed by 2 bases and V by 1 base; bases with no gene match: 8. The CDR3 protein is CAWSGLASGGPTDTQYF. The CDR3 DNA reads TGTGCCTGGAGTGGGTTGGCTAGCGGGGGGCCCACAGATACGCAGTATTTT.

This rearrangement joins TRBV15 to TRBJ1-1; the D gene is possibly TRBD1 (5 bases). The germline V gene has CDR1 LNHNV and CDR2 YYDKDF (reference sequence). V was shortened by 0 bases and J by 11 bases, with 19 bases between the two germline ends. The CDR3 consists of 15 residues. The CDR3 is CATSREKTYPKGAFF. The CDR3 region has the DNA TGTGCCACCAGCAGAGAAAAGACGTACCCCAAGGGGGCTTTCTTT. The entire variable domain, with the rest obtained from reference TRBV15 and TRBJ1-1, is as follows: DAMVIQNPRYQVTQFGKPVTLSCSQTLNHNVMYWYQQKSSQAPKLLFHYYDKDFNNEADTPDNFQSRRPNTSFCFLDIRSPGLGDTAMYLCATSREKTYPKGAFFGQGTRLTVV.

The chain has TRBV3-1 and TRBJ2-5; 9 bases are a match to TRBD1. The CDR3 totals 18 residues. The germline gives CDR1 LGHDT, CDR2 YNNKEL (reference sequence). V was clipped by 1 base and J by 3 bases; unmatched bases: 12. CDR3 protein: CASSQGGTGRRRKETQYF. CDR3 bases: TGTGCCAGCAGCCAAGGGGGGACAGGGCGACGAAGGAAAGAGACCCAGTACTTC.

The chain carries TRBV14 and TRBJ2-5; D is uncertain. This CDR3 is 15 amino acids long. V was trimmed by 1 base and J by 3 bases, leaving 12 bases between them. CDR1 and CDR2 from the germline V gene are SGHDN and FVKESK. The CDR3 DNA is TGTGCCAGCAGCCAAGTCCGGTCAGGCAAAGAGACCCAGTACTTC. Amino acids: CASSQVRSGKETQYF.

The chain employs TRBV19 and TRBJ2-4, with no clear D. Germline CDR1 LNHDA, CDR2 SQIVND (reference sequence). V was cut by 5 bases and J by 1 base, with 6 bases left in between. This CDR3 spans 13 amino acids. CDR3 protein: CASSAVAKNIQYF. CDR3 DNA: TGTGCCAGTAGTGCGGTTGCCAAAAACATTCAGTACTTC.

The rearrangement uses TRBV2 and TRBJ1-2; TRBD1 aligns across 8 bases. The CDR3 is 16 residues long. Per the germline V gene, CDR1 is SNHLY and CDR2 is FYNNEI. The ends lost 2 bases at V and 4 bases at J; junction bases unmatched: 9. This CDR3 reads CASSELHGTGCYGYTF. Here the CDR3 DNA reads TGTGCCAGCAGTGAACTTCACGGGACAGGCTGCTATGGCTACACCTTC.

This chain connects TRBV9 to TRBJ2-1; TRBD2 matches 7 bases. The CDR3 is 17 amino acids. Germline CDR1 reads SGDLS; CDR2 reads YYNGEE. The V gene end was trimmed by 3 bases and the J gene end by 5 bases; junction bases not matched to a gene: 14. The CDR3 sequence is CASSGGASGRWDNEQFF. CDR3 sequence (DNA): TGTGCCAGCAGCGGCGGGGCTAGCGGCCGCTGGGACAATGAGCAGTTCTTC. The full variable domain, with the rest looked up from reference TRBV9 and TRBJ2-1, is DSGVTQTPKHLITATGQRVTLRCSPRSGDLSVYWYQQSLDQGLQFLIQYYNGEERAKGNILERFSAQQFPDLHSELNLSSLELGDSALYFCASSGGASGRWDNEQFFGPGTRLTVL.

The chain uses TRBV3-1 and TRBJ2-1; a weak D match, TRBD1 (5 bases). The germline gives CDR1 LGHDT, CDR2 YNNKEL (reference sequence). CDR3 length: 12 residues. Trimming cost V 6 bases and J 7 bases, with 10 bases left between them. The CDR3 loop is CASRAPGNEQFF. The CDR3 bases are TGTGCCAGCAGGGCGCCAGGGAATGAGCAGTTCTTC.

The J gene is TRBJ2-5, the V gene TRBV28; weak D call: TRBD1 (6 bases). Germline-derived CDR1 and CDR2 are MDHEN and SYDVKM. The CDR3 has 14 residues. V was clipped by 7 bases and J by 1 base, with 13 bases between them. CDR3 residues: CASTHRAPQETQYF. Written as DNA, the CDR3 is TGTGCCAGCACCCACAGGGCTCCCCAAGAGACCCAGTACTTC. Full variable domain (outside the CDR3, taken from reference TRBV28 and TRBJ2-5): DVKVTQSSRYLVKRTGEKVFLECVQDMDHENMFWYRQDPGLGLRLIYFSYDVKMKEKGDIPEGYSVSREKKERFSLILESASTNQTSMYLCASTHRAPQETQYFGPGTRLLVL.

J is TRBJ2-7 and V is TRBV7-9, with 8 bases lining up with TRBD2. CDR3 length: 15 amino acids. Losses at the gene ends were 3 bases for V and 2 bases for J; bases not matched to a gene: 6. Germline V gene data show CDR1 as SEHNR and CDR2 as FQNEAQ (reference sequence). The CDR3 spells CASSLEAGAPYEQYF. CDR3 nucleotides: TGTGCCAGCAGCTTGGAAGCGGGGGCCCCCTACGAGCAGTACTTC.

The rearrangement links TRBV12-3 or TRBV12-4 to TRBJ2-7; TRBD2 aligns across 15 bases. After removal of 5 bases from V and 3 bases from J, the junction contained 8 bases not matched to a gene. This CDR3 has 17 amino acids. Written as DNA, the CDR3 is TGTGCCAGCAGTGGGGGACTAGCGGGAGGAGTGCTCTACGAGCAGTACTTC. This gives the protein CASSGGLAGGVLYEQYF.

DNA of the CDR3: TGCAGCGTTGGACAGCTAGCCTACGAGCAGTACTTC. This encodes CSVGQLAYEQYF. The chain carries TRBV29-1 and TRBJ2-7; perhaps TRBD1 as D (5 bases). This CDR3 spans 12 amino acids. Germline CDR1 SQVTM, CDR2 ANQGSEA. V lost 4 bases to trimming and J lost 2 bases, with 9 bases between them.

The rearrangement links TRBV27 to TRBJ1-4, with D possibly matching TRBD1 (6 bases). Deletions cut 5 bases from V and 11 bases from J, with 18 bases between. Germline V gene sequence: CDR1 MNHEY, CDR2 SMNVEV (reference sequence). The CDR3 runs 14 residues. CDR3 sequence reads: CASSPYRESEKLFF. The CDR3 DNA reads TGTGCCAGCAGTCCCTACAGGGAGAGTGAGAAACTGTTTTTT.

The V and J genes are TRBV10-3 and TRBJ1-1; TRBD1 matches 9 bases. The CDR3 has 13 amino acids. Germline CDR1 is ENHRY and CDR2 is SYGVKD. Unmatched junction bases numbered 5, after V lost 7 bases and J lost 5 bases. CDR3 protein: CAITRDRETEAFF. CDR3 DNA: TGTGCCATCACCCGGGACAGGGAAACTGAAGCTTTCTTT.